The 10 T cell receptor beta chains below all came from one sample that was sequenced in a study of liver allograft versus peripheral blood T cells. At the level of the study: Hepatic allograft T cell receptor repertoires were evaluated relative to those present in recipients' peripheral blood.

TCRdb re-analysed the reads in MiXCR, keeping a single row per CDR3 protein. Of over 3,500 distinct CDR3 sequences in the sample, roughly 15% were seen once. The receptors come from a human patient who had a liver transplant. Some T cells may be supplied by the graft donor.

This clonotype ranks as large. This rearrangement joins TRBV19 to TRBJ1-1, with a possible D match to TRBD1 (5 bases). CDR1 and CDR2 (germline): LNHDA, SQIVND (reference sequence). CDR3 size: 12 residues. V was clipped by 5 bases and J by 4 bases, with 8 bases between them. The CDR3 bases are TGTGCCAGTAGTCCTCAGGGCACTGAAGCTTTCTTT. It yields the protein CASSPQGTEAFF.

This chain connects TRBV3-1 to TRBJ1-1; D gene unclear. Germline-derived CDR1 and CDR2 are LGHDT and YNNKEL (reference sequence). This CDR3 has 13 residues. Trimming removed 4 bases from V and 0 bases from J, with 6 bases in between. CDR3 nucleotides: TGTGCCAGCAGCCCGAGTTTGAACACTGAAGCTTTCTTT. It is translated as CASSPSLNTEAFF.

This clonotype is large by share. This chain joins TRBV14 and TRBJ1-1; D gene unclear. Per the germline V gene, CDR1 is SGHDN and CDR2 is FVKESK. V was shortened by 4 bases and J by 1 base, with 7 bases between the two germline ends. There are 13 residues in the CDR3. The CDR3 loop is CASSRDGNTEAFF. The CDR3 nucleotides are TGTGCCAGCAGCCGAGACGGGAACACTGAAGCTTTCTTT. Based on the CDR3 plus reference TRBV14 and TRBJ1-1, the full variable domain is EAGVTQFPSHSVIEKGQTVTLRCDPISGHDNLYWYRRVMGKEIKFLLHFVKESKQDESGMPNNRFLAERTGGTYSTLKVQPAELEDSGVYFCASSRDGNTEAFFGQGTRLTVV.

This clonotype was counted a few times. CDR3: CASSGQENSPLHF. Written as DNA, the CDR3 is TGCGCCAGCAGTGGACAGGAAAATTCACCCCTCCACTTT. This chain uses TRBV10-1 with TRBJ1-6; the D gene is possibly TRBD1 (6 bases). The CDR3 sequence is 13 residues long. V was cut by 4 bases and J by 7 bases, with 8 bases left in between. CDR1 is WNHNN and CDR2 is SYGVQD in the germline V gene (reference sequence).

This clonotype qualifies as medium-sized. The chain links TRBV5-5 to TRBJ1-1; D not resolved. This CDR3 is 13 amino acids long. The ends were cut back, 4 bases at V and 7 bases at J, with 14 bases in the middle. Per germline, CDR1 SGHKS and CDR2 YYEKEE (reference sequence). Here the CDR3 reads CASSPRPVDEAFF. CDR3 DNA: TGTGCCAGCAGCCCCCGACCCGTTGATGAAGCTTTCTTT.

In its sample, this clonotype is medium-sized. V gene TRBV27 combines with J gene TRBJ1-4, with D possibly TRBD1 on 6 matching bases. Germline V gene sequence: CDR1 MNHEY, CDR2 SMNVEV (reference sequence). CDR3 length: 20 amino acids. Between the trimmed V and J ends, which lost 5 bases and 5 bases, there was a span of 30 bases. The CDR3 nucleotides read TGTGCCAGCAGTCGCACCTCCTTCCGGGGGAGATGGGGACAAAATGAAAAACTGTTTTTT. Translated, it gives CASSRTSFRGRWGQNEKLFF.

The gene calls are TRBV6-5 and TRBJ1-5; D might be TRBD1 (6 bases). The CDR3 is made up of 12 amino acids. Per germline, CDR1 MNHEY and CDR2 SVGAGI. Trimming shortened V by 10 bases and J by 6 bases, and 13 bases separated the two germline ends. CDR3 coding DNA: TGTGCCACCGGCGGGGGCGGTCAGCCCCAGCATTTT. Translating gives CATGGGGQPQHF.

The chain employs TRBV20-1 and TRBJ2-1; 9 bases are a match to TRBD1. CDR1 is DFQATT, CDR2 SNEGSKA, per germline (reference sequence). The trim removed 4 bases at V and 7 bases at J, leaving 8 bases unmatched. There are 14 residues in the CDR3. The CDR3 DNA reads TGCAGTGCTAAAGGGACAGGGATAGGTAATGAGCAGTTCTTC. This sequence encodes CSAKGTGIGNEQFF.

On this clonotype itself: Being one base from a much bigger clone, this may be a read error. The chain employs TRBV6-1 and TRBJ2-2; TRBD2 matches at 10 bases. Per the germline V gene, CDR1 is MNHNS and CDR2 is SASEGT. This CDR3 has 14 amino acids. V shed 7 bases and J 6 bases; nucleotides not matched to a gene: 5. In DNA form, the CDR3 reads TGTGCCAGCAACGGGCTAGCGGGAGCCGGGGAGCTGTTTTTT. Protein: CASNGLAGAGELFF.

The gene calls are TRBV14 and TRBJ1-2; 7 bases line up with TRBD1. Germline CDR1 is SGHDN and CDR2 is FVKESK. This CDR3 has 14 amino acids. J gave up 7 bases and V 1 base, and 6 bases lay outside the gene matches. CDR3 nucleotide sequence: TGTGCCAGCAGCCAAGCCTCAGCAGGGGGTGGCTACACCTTC. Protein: CASSQASAGGGYTF.